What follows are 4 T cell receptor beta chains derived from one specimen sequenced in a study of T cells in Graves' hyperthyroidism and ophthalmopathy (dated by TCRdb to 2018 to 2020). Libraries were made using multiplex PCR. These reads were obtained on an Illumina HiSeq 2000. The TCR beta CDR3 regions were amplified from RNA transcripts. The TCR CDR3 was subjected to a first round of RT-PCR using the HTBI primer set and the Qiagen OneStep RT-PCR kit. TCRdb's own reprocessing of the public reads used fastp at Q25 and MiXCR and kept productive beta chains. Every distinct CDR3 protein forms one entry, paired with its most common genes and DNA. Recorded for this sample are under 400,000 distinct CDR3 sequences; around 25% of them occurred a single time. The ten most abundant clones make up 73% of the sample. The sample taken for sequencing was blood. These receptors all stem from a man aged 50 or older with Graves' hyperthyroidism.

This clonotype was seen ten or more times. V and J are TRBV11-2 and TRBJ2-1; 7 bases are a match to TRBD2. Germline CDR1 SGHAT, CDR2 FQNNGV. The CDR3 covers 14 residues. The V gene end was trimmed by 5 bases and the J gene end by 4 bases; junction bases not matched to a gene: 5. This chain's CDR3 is CASSPRAGYNEQFF. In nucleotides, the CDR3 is TGTGCCAGCAGCCCGAGAGCGGGATACAATGAGCAGTTCTTC.

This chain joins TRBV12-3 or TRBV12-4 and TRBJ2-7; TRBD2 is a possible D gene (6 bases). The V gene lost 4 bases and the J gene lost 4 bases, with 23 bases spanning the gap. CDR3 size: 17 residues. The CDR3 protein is CASSSPPRTAGGYEQYF. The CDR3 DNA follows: TGTGCCAGCAGTTCACCTCCTCGGACGGCCGGGGGATACGAGCAGTACTTC.

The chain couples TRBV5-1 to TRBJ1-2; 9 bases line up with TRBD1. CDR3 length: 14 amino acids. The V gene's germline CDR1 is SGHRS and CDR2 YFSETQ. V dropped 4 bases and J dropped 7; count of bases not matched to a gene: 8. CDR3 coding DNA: TGCGCCAGCAGCAGGACCGGGACAGGGTCTGGCTACACCTTC. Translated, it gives CASSRTGTGSGYTF.

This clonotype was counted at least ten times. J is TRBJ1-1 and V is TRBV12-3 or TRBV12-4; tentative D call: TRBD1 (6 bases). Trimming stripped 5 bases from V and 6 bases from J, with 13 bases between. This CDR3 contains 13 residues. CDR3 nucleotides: TGTGCCAGCAGTCACGGGACATTCGCTGAAGCTTTCTTT. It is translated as CASSHGTFAEAFF.